The T cell receptor (beta chain) described here comes from a study of T cell repertoires in cytomegalovirus infection. Study-wide context: Through public TCR beta signatures, both CMV infection and matching HLA type were indicated.

The CDR3 spans 11 residues. The V end lost 4 bases, the J end lost 7 bases, and 10 bases lay between the germline ends. Germline V gene lookup returns CDR1 SQVTM and CDR2 ANQGSEA. Findings of the study overall: The response measured ex vivo was dominated by TCR beta clonotypes (HLA-C-restricted and CMV-specific). Cumulative frequency of public TCR beta families picked out carriers of CMV plus the relevant HLA.

This clonotype was seen more than once but under ten times. Its antigen is as yet unknown. One entry per CDR3 protein, called by TCRdb with MiXCR from the reads. The sample holds approximately 500,000 distinct CDR3 sequences; about 10% are singletons and the top ten take about 10%. The chain joins TRBV29-1 to TRBJ1-2; maybe TRBD1 (5 bases). The source material was PBMCs. This receptor was taken from a human donor in good health (CMV status not recorded). Some clones in this sample may be carry-over from other donors' samples. CDR3 nucleotides: TGCAGCGTTGTTGGGGGATTTGGCTACACCTTC. Translation gives CSVVGGFGYTF.